Listed below are T cell receptor beta chains from one sample, sequenced in a study of T cell repertoires in cytomegalovirus infection. For these TCRs, the target antigens are not known. Each CDR3 protein is one row after TCRdb ran MiXCR on the reads. The sample lists around 900,000 distinct CDR3 sequences; roughly 30% were seen once. Sequenced here: cultured CD8+ T cells from PBMCs, sampled from culture after CMV antigen stimulation. The source is a human donor in good health (CMV status not recorded). Some clones in this sample may be carry-over from other donors' samples. The CDR3 runs from the conserved cysteine through the conserved F or W. A D gene is named only where the DNA matches it firmly. Size is stated for part of the rows, as once, few or many counts, or as a class when the clone is expanded.

j_call clone_size d_call v_call cdr3_nt cdr3_aa
TRBJ2-2 - - TRBV15 TGTGCCACACGGAAGGGGCACGTCGGGGAGCTGTTTTTT CATRKGHVGELFF
TRBJ2-1 once TRBD2 TRBV4-1 TGCGCCAGCAGCCAAGATCTGGGACTAGCGGGGGGCCCACAGTTC CASSQDLGLAGGPQF
TRBJ1-1 many - TRBV7-9 TGTGCCAGCAGCTTAATCGTCCTGGAGACTGAAGCTTTCTTT CASSLIVLETEAFF
TRBJ2-7 many - TRBV7-9 TGTGCCATCGCTGTCGGGGTACGGGGCGAGCAGTACTTC CAIAVGVRGEQYF
TRBJ2-3 many TRBD1 TRBV7-6 TGTGCCAGCAGCTCCCGGACAGGGGGGATGACAGATACGCAGTATTTT CASSSRTGGMTDTQYF
TRBJ1-2 few TRBD1 TRBV15 TGTGCCACCAGCAGAGATCGGGCTCTATCCGACAGGGCTAACTATGGCTACACCTTC CATSRDRALSDRANYGYTF
TRBJ2-3 few - TRBV15 TGTGCCACCAGCAGAGATAAAGGAGATACGCAGTATTTT CATSRDKGDTQYF
TRBJ1-1 - - TRBV6-2/TRBV6-3 TGTGCCAGCAGAACGGACGACCCCTCGTTGGGGACTGAAGCTTTCTTT CASRTDDPSLGTEAFF
TRBJ2-1 few - TRBV7-9 TGTGCCAGCAGCCCGACGACCGGGACTGGGTCCTACAATGAGCAGTTCTTC CASSPTTGTGSYNEQFF
TRBJ1-4 - - TRBV9 TGTGCCAGCAGCGTAGCTACTAGGGGTGAAAAACTGTTTTTT CASSVATRGEKLFF
TRBJ2-5 few - TRBV6-6 TGTGCCAGCACCGGGCCAGGGGTACAAGAGACCCAGTACTTC CASTGPGVQETQYF
TRBJ1-1 - - TRBV12-3/TRBV12-4 TGTGCCAGCAGTCACAGGGTTCCCACTGAAGCTTTCTTT CASSHRVPTEAFF
TRBJ2-1 many - TRBV7-2 TGTGCCAGCAGCCCCGTCCGGACCAAAACCTACAATGAGCAGTTCTTC CASSPVRTKTYNEQFF
TRBJ1-4 - TRBD1 TRBV7-9 TGTGCCAGCAGCATCCGGGACAGGGATGAAAAACTGTTTTTT CASSIRDRDEKLFF
TRBJ2-1 - - TRBV7-8 TGTGCCAGCAGCCTCCCGAAAGGGGTTTCCTACAATGAGCAGTTCTTC CASSLPKGVSYNEQFF
TRBJ2-1 few - TRBV6-5 TGTGCCAGCAGTTACAATGGGTCACCCAATGAGCAGTTCTTC CASSYNGSPNEQFF
TRBJ1-1 few - TRBV7-9 TGTGCCAGCAGCTCGGGGGCCGGGGAAGCTTTCTTT CASSSGAGEAFF
TRBJ2-1 - - TRBV6-1 TGTGCCAGCATCCCCTGGGGCGTTCGGGACAATGAGCAGTTCTTC CASIPWGVRDNEQFF
TRBJ2-5 once TRBD1 TRBV15 TGTGCCACCAGCTTCGGGACAGGGTGGGAGACCCAGTACTTC CATSFGTGWETQYF
TRBJ2-5 many TRBD2 TRBV7-8 TGTGCCAGCAGCTGGCTTCTAGCGGGGGGGCTGGGGGAGACCCAGTACTTC CASSWLLAGGLGETQYF
TRBJ1-5 few - TRBV6-6 TGTGCCAGCACTTTAACGGGGGAGGGAAGAGATCAGCCCCAGCATTTT CASTLTGEGRDQPQHF
TRBJ1-2 many - TRBV6-1 TGTGCCAGCAGTCTCGGGGTTTACTATGGCTACACCTTC CASSLGVYYGYTF
TRBJ2-5 - TRBD1 TRBV15 TGTGCCACCAGCATCCCAGGGGGCCTCGAGACCCAGTACTTC CATSIPGGLETQYF
TRBJ1-5 few - TRBV2 TGTGCCAGCAGTGAAGCGAAAAGGGAGGGGAATCAGCCCCAGCATTTT CASSEAKREGNQPQHF
TRBJ2-1 - - TRBV5-1 TGCGCCAGCAGCAAATCCCCCCTGGCGCGGAGTGAGCAGTTCTTC CASSKSPLARSEQFF
TRBJ1-2 - - TRBV12-3/TRBV12-4 TGTGCCAGCATCCCACACATAAACTATGGCTACACCTTC CASIPHINYGYTF
TRBJ2-3 - TRBD1 TRBV13 TGTGCCAGCAGCGAGGACAGGGTGGGGCAGGATACGCAGTATTTT CASSEDRVGQDTQYF
TRBJ1-1 many - TRBV7-2 TGTGCCACCCAGATGGGTCGGGGAAACACTGAAGCTTTCTTT CATQMGRGNTEAFF
TRBJ1-1 - - TRBV10-3 TGTGCCACCTCGGACGCTGAAGCTTTCTTT CATSDAEAFF
TRBJ1-5 many - TRBV27 TGTGCCAGCAGTCTTCAGGGGAAAGGGAATAGCAATCAGCCCCAGCATTTT CASSLQGKGNSNQPQHF
TRBJ2-7 once - TRBV29-1 TGCAGCGTTGATTCCGGGACCTCATACGAGCAGTACTTC CSVDSGTSYEQYF
TRBJ2-1 - - TRBV3-1 TGTGCCAGCAGCCAAGAGGGCGTACAGGTATTTTCCTACAATGAGCAGTTCTTC CASSQEGVQVFSYNEQFF
TRBJ1-5 once - TRBV7-9 TGTGCCAGCAGCTTAGCACCCGGGGGCGGAGATCAGCCCCAGCATTTT CASSLAPGGGDQPQHF
TRBJ2-1 many TRBD2 TRBV7-6 TGTGCCAGCAGCTTAGTAGCGGGGGGGACGGATGAGCAGTTCTTC CASSLVAGGTDEQFF
TRBJ1-1 - TRBD1 TRBV15 TGTGCCACCAGCAGCGGACAGGGGGGAGCTTTCTTT CATSSGQGGAFF
TRBJ2-3 many - TRBV7-8 TGTGCCAGCAGCTTAGCGATGAGTAGCGGCACAGATACGCAGTATTTT CASSLAMSSGTDTQYF
TRBJ2-2 few - TRBV29-1 TGCAGCGTGGACCGAAACACCGGGGAGCTGTTTTTT CSVDRNTGELFF
TRBJ2-2 - TRBD2 TRBV5-4 TGTGCCAGCACGGGGAGGGGAGGGACCGGGGAGCTGTTTTTT CASTGRGGTGELFF
TRBJ2-2 few - TRBV12-5 TGTGCTAGTTGGTTTGGATATACTCACACCGGGGAGCTGTTTTTT CASWFGYTHTGELFF
TRBJ1-1 - - TRBV19 TGTGCCAGTATGAGAACTCTGAACACTGAAGCTTTCTTT CASMRTLNTEAFF
TRBJ1-2 few - TRBV24-1 TGTGCCACCAGTGACGACAGGCTGGTTGGCTACACCTTC CATSDDRLVGYTF
TRBJ2-7 - - TRBV29-1 TGCAGCGTCTCCGGGGGAAGTACGTACCCCGAGCAGTACTTC CSVSGGSTYPEQYF
TRBJ2-4 - - TRBV6-5 TGTGCCAGCAGATTATGGTCGGATATGGGGTTAGCCAAAAACATTCAGTACTTC CASRLWSDMGLAKNIQYF
TRBJ1-5 - - TRBV27 TGTGCCAGCAGTTTGTATTCTGGGGGCAATCAGCCCCAGCATTTT CASSLYSGGNQPQHF
TRBJ1-1 - - TRBV5-1 TGCGCCAGCACCTGGGGTCCGAACACTGAAGCTTTCTTT CASTWGPNTEAFF
TRBJ2-1 few - TRBV7-8 TGTGCCAGCAGCCCCCCGTCAGAGAATGAGCAGTTCTTC CASSPPSENEQFF
TRBJ1-6 - - TRBV7-4 TGTGCCAACCTCCTCCGACACCTCTATAATTCACCCCTCCACTTT CANLLRHLYNSPLHF
TRBJ2-5 - - TRBV2 TGTGCCAGCAGTGATGGGGGGCGACGAGAGACCCAGTACTTC CASSDGGRRETQYF
TRBJ2-1 - TRBD1 TRBV25-1 TGTGCCAGCAGTGATCGTCCCAGACAGGGACACAATGAGCAGTTCTTC CASSDRPRQGHNEQFF